These 14 T cell receptor beta chains share one sample of origin, sequenced in a study of OX40 agonist ivuxolimab in advanced cancers. TCRdb's table, derived via immunoSEQ multiplex PCR, lists solely in-frame clones and lacks some. The sample shows some 86,000 clones, around 94% of them seen only once. The sequencing here drew on CD4+ or CD8+ T cells sorted from blood, taken in a trial of the OX40 agonist ivuxolimab. The source of these receptors is an adult with an advanced solid tumor such as melanoma, head and neck, liver or kidney cancer.

The rearrangement uses TRBV4-3 and TRBJ1-1; no clear D gene. There are 16 residues in the CDR3. V lost 4 bases and J 5 bases, leaving 20 bases between the germline ends. Germline CDR1 LGHNA, CDR2 YSLEER. DNA for the CDR3: TGCGCCAGCAGCCCTTGGGTTAAGGAGCCGGGGACTGAAGCTTTCTTT. It is translated as CASSPWVKEPGTEAFF.

The chain couples TRBV4-3 to TRBJ2-7, with D hard to call. Between the trimmed V and J ends, which lost 0 bases and 3 bases, there was a span of 12 bases. The CDR3 loop spans 15 amino acids. In germline, CDR1 is LGHNA, CDR2 YSLEER. The chain's CDR3 is CASSQDRTSLYEQYF. In nucleotides, the CDR3 is TGCGCCAGCAGCCAAGATCGTACCAGCCTCTACGAGCAGTACTTC.

The chain recombines TRBV5-1 with TRBJ1-2, with 7 bases identical to TRBD1. Germline-derived CDR1 and CDR2 are SGHRS and YFSETQ. J gave up 1 base and V 1 base, and 4 bases lay outside the gene matches. The CDR3 extends over 15 amino acids. The CDR3 loop reads CASSLTGEGNYGYTF. CDR3 in DNA: TGCGCCAGCAGCTTGACAGGGGAGGGTAACTATGGCTACACCTTC.

The gene calls are TRBV7-8 and TRBJ2-2, with a possible D match to TRBD1 (5 bases). The CDR3 runs 15 residues. V lost 6 bases and J lost 7, with 18 bases in between. CDR1 and CDR2 (germline): SGHVS, FQNEAQ. CDR3 amino acids: CASSQIQGPGGELFF. The CDR3 DNA reads as TGTGCCAGCAGTCAAATCCAGGGCCCAGGCGGGGAGCTGTTTTTT.

V usage is TRBV5-1 and J usage is TRBJ2-5; maybe TRBD1 (5 bases). Near its end, the DNA agrees better with TRBJ2-7, so the J call may be wrong. Germline CDR1 reads SGHRS; CDR2 reads YFSETQ. The CDR3 is 13 amino acids. CDR3 bases: TGCGCCAGCAGCCAGGGTCCCTCATACGAGCAGTACTTC. Protein product: CASSQGPSYEQYF.

This chain connects TRBV6-1 to TRBJ2-7; 12 nucleotides agree with TRBD2. CDR1 MNHNS and CDR2 SASEGT come from the germline V gene. The CDR3 contains 16 residues. The V gene end was trimmed by 0 bases and the J gene end by 3 bases; junction bases not matched to a gene: 3. The CDR3 DNA follows: TGTGCCAGCAGTGAAGCCTTGGGACTAGCGGGCTACGAGCAGTACTTC. It specifies CASSEALGLAGYEQYF.

This rearrangement joins TRBV2 to TRBJ2-7; a possible D gene is TRBD2 (5 bases). CDR1 is SNHLY, CDR2 FYNNEI, per germline. V was cut by 1 base and J by 4 bases, with 14 bases left in between. The CDR3 loop spans 15 amino acids. The CDR3 sequence is CASSEGASPGYEQYF. The CDR3 nucleotides are TGTGCCAGCAGTGAAGGCGCTAGTCCGGGGTACGAGCAGTACTTC.

V gene TRBV7-4 combines with J gene TRBJ2-7, with D tentatively TRBD1 (6 bases). Trimming removed 2 bases at V and 1 base at J, with 12 bases between. The CDR3 runs 15 residues. Germline-derived CDR1 and CDR2 are SGHVT and SQSDAQ. The CDR3 bases are TGTGCCAGCAGCTTATACCAGGGGCCATCCTACGAGCAGTACTTC. Residues: CASSLYQGPSYEQYF.

The rearrangement joins TRBV5-4 to TRBJ1-6; D uncertain. The CDR3 spans 15 residues. Trimming took off 4 bases at V and 6 bases at J, with 14 bases between the two ends. Germline V CDR1 and CDR2: SGHNT, YYREEE (reference sequence). Here the CDR3 DNA reads TGTGCCAGCAGCCCAGCATCCAGCTCTAATTCACCCCTCCACTTT. The encoded protein is CASSPASSSNSPLHF.

This clone was picked up one time. The chain links TRBV19 to TRBJ2-1, with TRBD2 identical over 10 bases. V shed 3 bases and J 4 bases; nucleotides not matched to a gene: 3. Germline CDR1 and CDR2: LNHDA and SQIVND (reference sequence). The CDR3 is 15 amino acids. The CDR3, as DNA: TGTGCCAGTAGTATGACTAGCGGGCTGTACAATGAGCAGTTCTTC. Its protein product is CASSMTSGLYNEQFF.

The chain employs TRBV9 and TRBJ2-2; D gene ambiguous. V was trimmed by 6 bases and J by 0 bases, leaving 12 bases between them. The germline V gene encodes CDR1 SGDLS and CDR2 YYNGEE. The CDR3 loop spans 15 amino acids. The CDR3: CASTPDFSNTGELFF. The CDR3 nucleotides read TGTGCCAGCACCCCCGACTTCTCGAACACCGGGGAGCTGTTTTTT.

The gene calls are TRBV2 and TRBJ2-3, with D possibly TRBD2 on 6 matching bases. This CDR3 is 13 amino acids long. V lost 6 bases, J lost 3 bases, and 10 bases lay in between. Germline CDR1 is SNHLY and CDR2 is FYNNEI. The CDR3 here is CASRRRGTDTQYF. The CDR3, as DNA: TGTGCCAGCAGAAGGCGGGGAACAGATACGCAGTATTTT.

CDR3 amino acids: CASSLSGTQYF. DNA for the CDR3: TGTGCCAGCAGTTTATCCGGGACCCAGTACTTC. The chain links TRBV28 to TRBJ2-5; D is unclear. The CDR3 has 11 amino acids. The V gene lost 1 base and the J gene lost 7 bases, with 4 bases spanning the gap. The V gene's germline CDR1 is MDHEN and CDR2 SYDVKM.

This chain connects TRBV27 to TRBJ2-5; TRBD2 aligns across 12 bases. The better agreement between TRBJ2-7 and the DNA end casts doubt on the J call. This CDR3 region has 14 residues. Germline loops: CDR1 MNHEY, CDR2 SMNVEV (reference sequence). The CDR3 DNA is TGTGCCAGCTGGACTAGCGGGGAGTTCTCCGAGCAGTACTTC. Residues: CASWTSGEFSEQYF.